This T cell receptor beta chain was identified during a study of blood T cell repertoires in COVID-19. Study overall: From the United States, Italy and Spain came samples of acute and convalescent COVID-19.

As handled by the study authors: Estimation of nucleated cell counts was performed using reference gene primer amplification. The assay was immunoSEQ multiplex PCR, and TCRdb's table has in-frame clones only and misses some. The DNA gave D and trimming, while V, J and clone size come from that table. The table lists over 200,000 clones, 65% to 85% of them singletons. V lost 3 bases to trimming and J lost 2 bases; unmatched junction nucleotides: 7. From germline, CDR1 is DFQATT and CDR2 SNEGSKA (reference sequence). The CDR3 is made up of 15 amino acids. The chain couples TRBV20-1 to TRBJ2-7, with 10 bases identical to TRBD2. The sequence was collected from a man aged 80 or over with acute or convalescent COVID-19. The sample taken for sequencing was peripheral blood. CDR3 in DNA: TGCAGTGCTAGTAGCGGGCTAGCGGGGGCCTACGAGCAGTACTTC. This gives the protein CSASSGLAGAYEQYF.